This T cell receptor (beta chain) was sequenced for a study of regulatory T cells in long-lasting Graves disease. The wider study: For a period under 3 months, newly diagnosed Graves' patients had taken antithyroid drugs. Points from the study as a whole: What was studied was peripheral blood only, and not thyroid tissue. It was in persistent disease that TRBV28, TRBJ1-2 and TRBJ2-5 were favored. A limited number of samples was an acknowledged limitation.

The time point here: newly diagnosed GD, antithyroid drugs for less than 3 months. PBMC RNA was the source of the TCR library. This clonotype was recorded at least ten times. Its antigen is not identified. V was clipped by 7 bases and J by 0 bases; unmatched bases: 2. The CDR3 is 12 amino acids. Germline values: CDR1 GTSNPN, CDR2 SVGIG (reference sequence). CDR3-region Arm-PCR and iRepertoire HTBI primers produced the TCR beta libraries. A single record per CDR3 protein comes from TCRdb applying MiXCR to the multiplex PCR reads. The data show around 230,000 distinct CDR3 sequences, approximately 20% seen once.

The chain carries TRBV30 and TRBJ2-7, with 8 bases that match TRBD1. The material was peripheral blood mononuclear cells (PBMCs), obtained at new diagnosis, from a patient treated with antithyroid drugs. The TCR sequence derives from a female donor with Graves disease. This chain's CDR3 is CALTGDSYEQYF. The CDR3 DNA follows: TGTGCCTTGACAGGGGACTCCTACGAGCAGTACTTC.